This T cell receptor (beta chain) was found in a study of blood T cells in healthy people across ages. Peripheral blood samples of 9 to 10 milliliters were drawn from each donor. Per individual sample, total RNA of at least 6 micrograms was extracted. CDR1 is LNHNV and CDR2 is YYDKDF in the germline V gene (reference sequence). V lost 6 bases and J lost 1, with 5 bases in between. The CDR3 has 12 residues. This clonotype was counted at least ten times. Its antigen is not known. Overall study results and limits: The diversity estimates, figures obtained from one million T cells, were considered underestimates. A greater number of naive CD4+ cells and higher diversity distinguished long-lived donors from aged donors.

Alongside a J-beta primer mix, a sample-barcoded 5' primer served in a second PCR lasting about 7 to 12 cycles. MiXCR, applied by TCRdb to the 5' RACE reads, yields one record per CDR3 protein. The sample carries hundreds of thousands of distinct CDR3 sequences, around 46% recorded once. This chain uses TRBV15 with TRBJ2-3, with D uncertain. The TCR sequence derives from a man aged 25-45 years in good health. The sequenced sample consisted of blood. The CDR3 here is CATSRGTDTQYF. The CDR3 DNA sequence: TGTGCCACCAGTAGGGGCACAGATACGCAGTATTTT.